The source of this T cell receptor beta chain is a study of blood T cell repertoires in COVID-19. This table comes from immunoSEQ multiplex PCR, and its TCRdb copy is limited to in-frame clones, with some not included. This table holds under 450,000 clones, about 91% found once. V lost 0 bases and J 3 bases, leaving 12 bases between the germline ends. Germline CDR1 is MGHRA and CDR2 is YSYEKL. The CDR3 length is 17 residues. The sequence was obtained from a woman in her forties or fifties with COVID-19, enrolled during active disease. The chain carries TRBV4-1 and TRBJ1-6, with D possibly being TRBD1 (6 bases). The sample consisted of peripheral blood. This CDR3 reads CASSQEGAPDYNSPLHF. The CDR3 DNA is TGCGCCAGCAGCCAAGAGGGGGCTCCGGACTATAATTCACCCCTCCACTTT.